One and the same sample provided the 30 T cell receptor beta chains below, sequenced in a study of post-analysis software for immune sequencing data. Overall study results and limits: Compared with controls, patients had more of about 5 TRBV segments, including TRBV5-6, TRBV5-1 and TRBV20-1.

Their target antigens are unknown. Unique molecular identifiers were present in the TCR beta cDNA libraries. MiXCR was run by TCRdb on the PCR reads, yielding one entry per CDR3 protein. The sample holds around 250,000 distinct CDR3 sequences, 35% to 40% seen once. Sequencing used blood. The receptor set was obtained from a girl aged 10 to 17 with multiple sclerosis.

This clonotype appeared many times. The chain links TRBV5-1 to TRBJ2-5; TRBD2 agrees at 13 bases. The J segment lost 13 bases and the V segment lost 4 bases, leaving 16 bases of the junction unmatched. The CDR3 extends over 16 amino acids. Per the germline V gene, CDR1 is SGHRS and CDR2 is YFSETQ. In DNA, the CDR3 is TGCGCCAGCAGCACGGGACTAGCGGGACGACGGTGGGCCCCGTACTTC. This encodes CASSTGLAGRRWAPYF.

The chain carries TRBV19 and TRBJ1-2; TRBD1 is a possible D gene (6 bases). Per the germline V gene, CDR1 is LNHDA and CDR2 is SQIVND (reference sequence). V lost 3 bases, J lost 7 bases, and 12 bases lay in between. CDR3 size: 13 residues. The CDR3 sequence: CASSILQGFGYTF. CDR3 nucleotide sequence: TGTGCCAGTAGTATCCTACAGGGATTTGGCTACACCTTC. Together with reference TRBV19 and TRBJ1-2, the CDR3 gives the full variable domain: DGGITQSPKYLFRKEGQNVTLSCEQNLNHDAMYWYRQDPGQGLRLIYYSQIVNDFQKGDIAEGYSVSREKKESFPLTVTSAQKNPTAFYLCASSILQGFGYTFGSGTRLTVV.

The chain couples TRBV5-1 to TRBJ2-1; 9 nucleotides match TRBD2. Trimming at V came to 4 bases and at J to 6 bases, leaving 8 bases not matched to a gene. Germline CDR1 reads SGHRS; CDR2 reads YFSETQ. The CDR3 extends over 15 amino acids. The CDR3 loop is CASSAGVAGVNEQFF. In DNA form, the CDR3 reads TGCGCCAGCAGCGCTGGGGTAGCGGGAGTCAATGAGCAGTTCTTC.

This clonotype was picked up a small number of times. A much larger clone sits a single nucleotide away, making a read error possible. The genes are TRBV29-1 and TRBJ2-1; no clear D gene. The CDR3 is 12 amino acids. CDR1 and CDR2 from the germline V gene are SQVTM and ANQGSEA. Trimming pared 5 bases from V and 13 bases from J, leaving 18 bases between. CDR3 sequence (DNA): TGCAGCGTTCGACAAAGCCAAGAGACCCAGTTCTTC. Amino acid sequence: CSVRQSQETQFF.

This clonotype was counted many times. CDR3 coding DNA: TGCAGTGCTTTTTATAGCGGGAGCGGGGAGACCCAGTACTTC. Translated, it gives CSAFYSGSGETQYF. The chain employs TRBV20-1 and TRBJ2-5, with 9 bases matching TRBD2. The germline CDR1 and CDR2 sequences are DFQATT and SNEGSKA (reference sequence). J lost 5 bases, V lost 5 bases, and 9 bases had no gene match. The CDR3 sequence is 14 residues long.

In its sample, this clonotype was seen many times. The V call is TRBV20-1, the J call TRBJ2-5; 11 bases match TRBD2. The V and J ends lost 4 bases and 3 bases, in that order; junction bases with no gene match: 16. Germline lookup yields CDR1 DFQATT and CDR2 SNEGSKA (reference sequence). This CDR3 has 18 residues. The CDR3 DNA is TGCAGTGCTAATACCTTCGTCGGGGTAGCGGGGGGGGAAGAGACCCAGTACTTC. As protein: CSANTFVGVAGGEETQYF.

V is TRBV5-1 and J is TRBJ1-2; 8 nucleotides agree with TRBD1. Unmatched junction bases numbered 9, after V lost 6 bases and J lost 5 bases. The CDR3 contains 14 residues. Per the germline V gene, CDR1 is SGHRS and CDR2 is YFSETQ. The CDR3 sequence is CASTAGQGPYGYTF. The CDR3 nucleotides read TGCGCCAGCACCGCCGGACAGGGCCCATATGGCTACACCTTC.

The gene calls are TRBV6-5 and TRBJ1-2; D gene ambiguous. V was trimmed by 0 bases and J by 4 bases, leaving 9 bases between them. From germline, CDR1 is MNHEY and CDR2 SVGAGI. This CDR3 contains 14 residues. The CDR3 here is CASSYSGGGYGYTF. CDR3 coding DNA: TGTGCCAGCAGTTACTCGGGCGGTGGCTATGGCTACACCTTC.

This clonotype was picked up a small number of times. A read error may explain this, as a much larger clone is one base away. The genes are TRBV5-1 and TRBJ2-3, with no clear D. With 5 bases removed from V and 6 bases from J, the gap between germline ends came to 16 bases. Per germline, CDR1 SGHRS and CDR2 YFSETQ. The CDR3 length is 14 residues. CDR3 bases: TGCGCCAGCAGACTGGACGGCGCGCGCGATACGCAGTATTTT. Amino acids: CASRLDGARDTQYF.

The V gene is TRBV28, the J gene TRBJ1-1; D is possibly TRBD1 (5 bases). Germline V gives CDR1 MDHEN, CDR2 SYDVKM. CDR3 length: 17 residues. The V end was cut by 2 bases, the J end by 5 bases, with 21 bases between. The CDR3 spells CASSLDLSSQGETEAFF. The CDR3 DNA reads TGTGCCAGCAGTTTAGATTTATCATCCCAGGGAGAGACTGAAGCTTTCTTT.

This clonotype was seen ten or more times. This chain connects TRBV20-1 to TRBJ2-1; a possible D gene is TRBD2 (5 bases). CDR3 length: 14 residues. Trimming pared 4 bases from V and 3 bases from J, leaving 13 bases between. Germline V gene sequence: CDR1 DFQATT, CDR2 SNEGSKA (reference sequence). This CDR3 reads CSAMVAMLYNEQFF. DNA for the CDR3: TGCAGTGCTATGGTAGCGATGCTCTACAATGAGCAGTTCTTC.

The sample holds many counts of this clonotype. The chain employs TRBV5-1 and TRBJ2-3; TRBD1 is a possible D gene (6 bases). Trimming took 1 base from V and 2 from J, leaving 14 bases between them. The CDR3 has 16 residues. The germline CDR1 and CDR2 sequences are SGHRS and YFSETQ. This CDR3 is CASSLRADRLTDTQYF. For the CDR3, the DNA is TGCGCCAGCAGCTTGAGGGCCGACAGGCTCACAGATACGCAGTATTTT. The whole variable domain, filled in from reference TRBV5-1 and TRBJ2-3, reads KAGVTQTPRYLIKTRGQQVTLSCSPISGHRSVSWYQQTPGQGLQFLFEYFSETQRNKGNFPGRFSGRQFSNSRSEMNVSTLELGDSALYLCASSLRADRLTDTQYFGPGTRLTVL.

As regards this clonotype: It may be a read error: a sequence one base away is much more abundant. This chain joins TRBV20-1 and TRBJ2-1, with D possibly matching TRBD2 (6 bases). Germline CDR1 and CDR2: DFQATT and SNEGSKA (reference sequence). This CDR3 region has 15 residues. Written as DNA, the CDR3 is TGCAGTGCTAGACCCAGCGGGCTCTCCTACAATGAGCACTTCTTC. Amino acid sequence: CSARPSGLSYNEHFF.

At least ten counts were recorded for this clonotype. The rearrangement uses TRBV5-1 and TRBJ2-3, with 12 nucleotides matching TRBD2. The CDR3 spans 17 residues. CDR1 and CDR2 from the germline V gene are SGHRS and YFSETQ. The ends lost 4 bases at V and 2 bases at J; junction bases unmatched: 8. The CDR3 nucleotides read TGCGCCAGCAGCACGACTAGCGGGGGCGCATACACAGATACGCAGTATTTT. Translating gives CASSTTSGGAYTDTQYF.

This clonotype appeared many times. A read error may account for a junction end that differs from germline. J is TRBJ1-2 and V is TRBV5-1; TRBD1 might be the D (5 bases). This CDR3 has 13 amino acids. Looked up from germline, CDR1 is SGHRS and CDR2 is YFSETQ. In DNA, the CDR3 is TGTGCCAGCAGCCCGGGACGCTCTTATGGCTACACCTTC. Translating it yields CASSPGRSYGYTF.

A remark on this clonotype: This clone may be a read error of a much larger clone one base away. The V and J genes are TRBV6-2 or TRBV6-3 and TRBJ2-1; D call uncertain. This CDR3 is 10 amino acids long. Germline V lookup: CDR1 MNHEY, CDR2 SVGEGT. The CDR3 DNA follows: TGTGCCGGCAGTTCGGGTGGACAGTTCTTC. Translating it yields CAGSSGGQFF.

This clonotype was found many times. The chain is built from TRBV3-1 and TRBJ2-1; 7 bases agree with TRBD2. The CDR3 has 13 residues. J was trimmed by 10 bases and V by 1 base; bases with no gene match: 4. Germline V gives CDR1 LGHDT, CDR2 YNNKEL (reference sequence). CDR3: CASSQAVAGEQFF. The DNA of the CDR3 is TGTGCCAGCAGCCAAGCGGTAGCGGGCGAGCAGTTCTTC.

This chain joins TRBV28 and TRBJ2-5; D uncertain. Trimming pared 3 bases from V and 9 bases from J, leaving 17 bases between. The CDR3 loop spans 14 amino acids. Germline V gene data show CDR1 as MDHEN and CDR2 as SYDVKM. CDR3 protein: CASSLPHGFTAQYF. For the CDR3, the DNA is TGTGCCAGCAGTTTGCCCCACGGTTTTACGGCCCAGTACTTC.

This clonotype was seen more than once but under ten times. Given a much more abundant clone one base away, this may be a read error. The chain couples TRBV7-3 to TRBJ2-3; a possible D gene is TRBD1 (5 bases). The germline V gene encodes CDR1 SGHTA and CDR2 FQGTGA. The CDR3 has 12 amino acids. The CDR3 is CACRDSGDTQYF. The CDR3 bases are TGTGCCTGCAGGGATTCGGGTGATACGCAGTATTTT.

The DNA for the CDR3 is TGTGCCAGCAGGACTAGCGGGCGGGAGCAGTTCTTC. Translation gives CASRTSGREQFF. The chain joins TRBV6-5 to TRBJ2-1, with 10 bases aligning to TRBD2. CDR3 length: 12 residues. The junction had 3 bases not matched to a gene; V was cut back by 6 bases and J by 10 bases. Germline V gene lookup returns CDR1 MNHEY and CDR2 SVGAGI.

The genes are TRBV5-1 and TRBJ2-3; 7 bases align to TRBD1. The length of the CDR3 is 17 residues. Germline V CDR1 and CDR2: SGHRS, YFSETQ. V was pared by 0 bases and J by 3 bases, with 10 bases of the junction left unmatched. The CDR3 sequence is CASSLARADRKTDTQYF. The CDR3 DNA reads TGCGCCAGCAGCTTGGCTAGGGCGGACAGGAAAACAGATACGCAGTATTTT.

For the CDR3, the DNA is TGCAGTGCTCTTATGGAGTTCTCCTACGAGCAGTACTTC. Its translation is CSALMEFSYEQYF. The chain is built from TRBV20-1 and TRBJ2-7; D ambiguous. This CDR3 has 13 amino acids. Deletions cut 5 bases from V and 0 bases from J, with 11 bases between. The germline gives CDR1 DFQATT, CDR2 SNEGSKA (reference sequence).

In its sample, this clonotype was seen a few times. This may arise from a read error, as a much more abundant clone is one base away. The V and J genes are TRBV5-6 and TRBJ2-5, with 7 bases lining up with TRBD1. V shed 5 bases, J shed 5 bases, and the junction held 6 bases outside the gene matches. CDR3 length equals 13 residues. Per germline, CDR1 SGHDT and CDR2 YYEEEE. CDR3 coding DNA: TGTGCCAGCAGTCGGGGACAGTGGGAGACCCAGTACTTC. It codes for CASSRGQWETQYF.

This clonotype was found once. CDR3 sequence (DNA): TGTGCCAGCAGGGAAACCGGGCGACCCTACGAGCAGTACTTC. Amino acids: CASRETGRPYEQYF. The J gene is TRBJ2-7, the V gene TRBV2; the D is unclear. V lost 6 bases and J lost 2, with 14 bases in between. CDR1 is SNHLY and CDR2 is FYNNEI in the germline V gene. The CDR3 extends over 14 amino acids.

Note on this clonotype: A much larger clone is a single base away; this may be a read error. CDR3: CASGSILQPQSYF. The CDR3 DNA sequence: TGTGCCAGCGGCTCGATACTCCAACCCCAATCGTACTTC. The gene calls are TRBV5-5 and TRBJ2-5, with D uncertain. This CDR3 spans 13 amino acids. Trimming took 7 bases from V and 13 from J, leaving 23 bases between them. Germline V lookup: CDR1 SGHKS, CDR2 YYEKEE (reference sequence).

This clonotype was counted ten times or more. Here the CDR3 DNA reads TGTGCCAGCAGCTTGCTCGGCGGGGGAGCCACAGATACGCAGTATTTT. This encodes CASSLLGGGATDTQYF. The chain joins TRBV5-6 to TRBJ2-3, with TRBD2 identical over 7 bases. The CDR3 is 16 residues long. Germline V gene sequence: CDR1 SGHDT, CDR2 YYEEEE. J was trimmed by 2 bases and V by 1 base; bases with no gene match: 7.

This clonotype was seen many times. The chain is built from TRBV15 and TRBJ2-5, with D possibly TRBD1 on 6 matching bases. CDR1 LNHNV and CDR2 YYDKDF come from the germline V gene (reference sequence). Between the trimmed V and J ends, which lost 6 bases and 1 base, there was a span of 12 bases. The CDR3 spans 14 residues. The CDR3 loop reads CATSATGIQETQYF. CDR3 nucleotides: TGTGCCACCAGTGCAACAGGGATCCAAGAGACCCAGTACTTC.

The V and J genes are TRBV7-9 and TRBJ2-1, with D possibly being TRBD1 (5 bases). Germline CDR1 SEHNR, CDR2 FQNEAQ (reference sequence). With 2 bases removed from V and 10 bases from J, the gap between germline ends came to 12 bases. The CDR3 extends over 13 amino acids. CDR3 nucleotides: TGTGCCAGCAGCTTACAGGGATCTTACGAGCAGTTCTTC. Translated, it gives CASSLQGSYEQFF.

The rearrangement joins TRBV11-2 to TRBJ1-1, with D uncertain. The germline V and J ends were trimmed by 0 bases and 6 bases, with 8 bases remaining between them. The length of the CDR3 is 13 residues. The germline CDR1 and CDR2 sequences are SGHAT and FQNNGV. CDR3 amino acids: CASSLERVSEAFF. The CDR3 DNA reads TGTGCCAGCAGCTTAGAAAGGGTCTCTGAAGCTTTCTTT.

This clonotype was observed many times. This chain connects TRBV6-6 to TRBJ1-2, with D perhaps matching TRBD1 (5 bases). The V and J ends lost 0 bases and 2 bases respectively, with 10 bases between them. The CDR3 is 15 residues long. Germline values: CDR1 MNHNY, CDR2 SVGAGI (reference sequence). This chain's CDR3 is CASSYSQGTNYGYTF. CDR3 nucleotides: TGTGCCAGCAGTTACTCGCAGGGAACAAACTATGGCTACACCTTC.